Each of the 12 T cell receptor beta chains below was sequenced from the same sample in a study of T cell repertoires in cytomegalovirus infection. Each CDR3 protein is one row after TCRdb ran MiXCR on the reads. The table lists more than 250,000 distinct CDR3 sequences, about an eighth of them singletons. Specimen: PBMCs. Receptors were obtained from a human donor in good health (CMV status not recorded). Some clones in this sample may be carry-over from other donors' samples.

The chain uses TRBV4-2 and TRBJ2-5; D unresolved. Trimming cost V 1 base and J 5 bases, with 11 bases left between them. Germline V gene sequence: CDR1 LGHNA, CDR2 YNFKEQ. The CDR3 is 14 amino acids. The CDR3 loop reads CASSQVKLSETQYF. CDR3 nucleotides: TGTGCCAGCAGCCAAGTTAAGCTTAGCGAGACCCAGTACTTC.

The chain carries TRBV29-1 and TRBJ2-7; 8 bases align to TRBD1. The ends lost 0 bases at V and 9 bases at J; junction bases unmatched: 4. CDR3 size: 12 residues. From germline, CDR1 is SQVTM and CDR2 ANQGSEA. This chain's CDR3 is CSVEDRGTGQYF. The CDR3 DNA is TGCAGCGTTGAAGATCGTGGGACAGGGCAGTACTTC.

This clonotype was observed a single time. Here the CDR3 omits its conserved ending phenylalanine or tryptophan, so a read error is the likely source. This CDR3 reads CASRGTANYGYTS. The CDR3, as DNA: TGTGCCAGCAGGGGGACAGCTAACTATGGCTACACCTCC. The chain is built from TRBV27 and TRBJ1-2; 7 nucleotides align to TRBD1. Trimming cost V 6 bases and J 0 bases; bases outside gene matches: 1. In germline, CDR1 is MNHEY, CDR2 SMNVEV (reference sequence). The CDR3 extends over 13 amino acids.

This clonotype showed up many times. The rearrangement links TRBV6-2 or TRBV6-3 to TRBJ1-4; D is possibly TRBD1 (6 bases). The CDR3 is made up of 12 amino acids. The V gene lost 5 bases and the J gene lost 14 bases, with 15 bases spanning the gap. The V gene's germline CDR1 is MNHEY and CDR2 SVGEGT. This CDR3 reads CASSTTGLRLFF. The CDR3 nucleotides are TGTGCCAGCAGTACTACAGGGCTTCGGCTGTTTTTT.

This chain links TRBV9 with TRBJ2-3; D ambiguous. CDR3 length: 13 residues. Per germline, CDR1 SGDLS and CDR2 YYNGEE. Trimming pared 0 bases from V and 6 bases from J, leaving 8 bases between. CDR3 protein: CASSVAPGDTQYF. CDR3 nucleotide sequence: TGTGCCAGCAGCGTAGCCCCCGGGGATACGCAGTATTTT.

This clonotype was seen a few times. The chain couples TRBV5-1 to TRBJ2-1; 9 positions agree with TRBD1. CDR3 length: 15 amino acids. Losses at the gene ends were 4 bases for V and 6 bases for J; bases not matched to a gene: 8. Germline V gene sequence: CDR1 SGHRS, CDR2 YFSETQ. This chain's CDR3 is CASSGGQGLPNEQFF. CDR3 nucleotide sequence: TGCGCCAGCAGCGGGGGACAGGGTCTTCCCAATGAGCAGTTCTTC.

J is TRBJ1-2 and V is TRBV29-1; 9 positions match TRBD1. V trimming: 7 bases; J trimming: 0 bases; junction bases outside the gene matches: 6. This CDR3 comprises 14 residues. CDR1 is SQVTM, CDR2 ANQGSEA, per germline. CDR3 protein: CSATGTGSNYGYTF. CDR3 DNA sequence: TGCAGCGCCACGGGGACAGGGTCTAACTATGGCTACACCTTC. Using reference TRBV29-1 and TRBJ1-2 for the parts outside the CDR3, the full variable domain is SAVISQKPSRDICQRGTSLTIQCQVDSQVTMMFWYRQQPGQSLTLIATANQGSEATYESGFVIDKFPISRPNLTFSTLTVSNMSPEDSSIYLCSATGTGSNYGYTFGSGTRLTVV.

This clonotype was counted many times. This chain connects TRBV7-2 to TRBJ2-3, with TRBD2 as a possible D gene (6 bases). With 5 bases removed from V and 2 bases from J, the gap between germline ends came to 14 bases. Germline lookup yields CDR1 SGHTA and CDR2 FQGNSA. The CDR3 length is 15 residues. In DNA, the CDR3 is TGTGCCAGCAGCGGCGGGGACTCGTTCACAGATACGCAGTATTTT. Encoded protein: CASSGGDSFTDTQYF.

This clonotype occurred many times. The chain couples TRBV7-2 to TRBJ1-1; no reliable D call. Germline-derived CDR1 and CDR2 are SGHTA and FQGNSA. V was clipped by 5 bases and J by 4 bases, with 8 bases between them. The CDR3 is 12 amino acids. For the CDR3, the DNA is TGTGCCAGCAGCCAAGTTAGCACTGAAGCTTTCTTT. This codes for CASSQVSTEAFF.

The genes are TRBV4-3 and TRBJ2-7, with D tentatively TRBD1 or TRBD2 (5 bases each). Germline loops: CDR1 LGHNA, CDR2 YSLEER. The CDR3 is 16 residues long. The germline V and J ends were trimmed by 0 bases and 9 bases, with 21 bases remaining between them. The CDR3 protein is CASSQDGGLNLGGQYF. The CDR3 bases are TGCGCCAGCAGCCAAGATGGGGGATTGAATCTTGGCGGGCAGTACTTC.

This clonotype was observed at least ten times. CDR3 loop: CASTPRQGSGTEQFF. The CDR3 DNA reads TGTGCCAGCACCCCCCGGCAGGGTAGTGGTACTGAGCAGTTCTTC. This chain connects TRBV12-3 or TRBV12-4 to TRBJ2-1; TRBD1 might be the D (5 bases). V shed 7 bases and J shed 9 bases, with 22 bases lying between them. The CDR3 sequence is 15 residues long.

This clonotype has more than one count but fewer than ten. This chain uses TRBV4-3 with TRBJ1-3; TRBD1 might be the D (6 bases). The CDR3 has 14 amino acids. The germline V gene has CDR1 LGHNA and CDR2 YSLEER. V was clipped by 4 bases and J by 0 bases, with 7 bases between them. CDR3 protein: CASSRGASGNTIYF. CDR3 DNA sequence: TGCGCCAGCAGCCGGGGGGCCTCTGGAAACACCATATATTTT.